The clone carrying this T cell receptor beta chain has only a few counts. No antigen is known for it. Sequencing used immunoSEQ multiplex PCR; TCRdb keeps in-frame clones, though not all of them. The sample contains roughly 460,000 clones, 89% of which appear only once. This specimen belongs to a study of Ad26.COV2.S vaccination and SARS-CoV-2 variants. Study at large: Ad26.COV2.S, an intramuscular injection, was given once or twice 56 days apart.

Whole-study results and caveats: Reportedly, after vaccination the spike-specific CD8+ and CD4+ T cell responses displayed substantial breadth. Vaccine recipients posted higher spike-specific TCR breadth than their placebo counterparts.

Treatment of the sample: some 20 received Ad26.COV2.S at low or high dose, single or two shots; a few received placebo; per-sample allocation not given. Sampling occurred on day 63 after the first vaccine or placebo injection. This CDR3 has 14 residues. V dropped 1 base and J dropped 3 bases, with 10 bases sitting between them. From germline, CDR1 is SGHDN and CDR2 FVKESK. The chain joins TRBV14 to TRBJ2-7; no firm D call. The sequence was collected from a person aged 18-65 years who received the Ad26.COV2.S COVID-19 vaccine or a placebo. The sequencing used peripheral blood, collected in a trial of Ad26.COV2.S vaccine versus placebo. CDR3 nucleotides: TGTGCCAGCAGCCAAGGGCGAAGGATCTACGAGCAGTACTTC. This codes for CASSQGRRIYEQYF.